The clone carrying this TCR beta chain was counted ten times or more. Its antigen is undetermined. Germline loops: CDR1 SGHRS, CDR2 YFSETQ. The CDR3 is 17 residues long. Losses at the gene ends were 0 bases for V and 0 bases for J; bases not matched to a gene: 7. MiXCR, applied by TCRdb to the 5' RACE reads, yields one record per CDR3 protein. The sample includes under 300,000 distinct CDR3 sequences, 12% seen only once; the top ten take 4% to 5%. The data were obtained in a study of identical twins. Study conclusions and caveats: Excess sharing between twins was weaker in beta out-of-frame sequences. Alpha sequences that were out-of-frame and twin-shared showed an excess of low generation probability.

This same sample was also part of a study on yellow fever vaccine responses in identical twins. That report adds: Twins reportedly had a vaccine T cell response that seemed partly convergent, partly personalized.

The chain joins TRBV5-1 to TRBJ2-3; 7 bases fit TRBD1. This clonotype was obtained from a woman younger than 30 in good health. The specimen was memory (CD45RO+) T cells sorted from blood. The CDR3 bases are TGCGCCAGCAGCTTGGGTGTCGGGACAGCTAGCACAGATACGCAGTATTTT. It is translated as CASSLGVGTASTDTQYF.